This T cell receptor (beta chain) is from a study of T cell repertoires in cytomegalovirus infection. About the research overall: CMV infection together with matching HLA type was indicated by public TCR beta signatures. Study-wide results and caveats: There were HLA-C-restricted CMV-specific TCR beta clonotypes dominating the ex vivo response. Using cumulative public TCR beta family frequency, the authors identified those who carried CMV together with the relevant HLA.

The CDR3 has 13 amino acids. With V trimmed by 7 bases and J by 5 bases, 9 bases remained unmatched. Germline CDR1 reads SQVTM; CDR2 reads ANQGSEA. This clonotype has more than one count but fewer than ten. The antigen remains undetermined. TCRdb reanalysed the reads using MiXCR and keeps one entry per CDR3 protein. This table holds about 680,000 distinct CDR3 sequences, 20% to 30% found once. What was sequenced was CD8+ T cells from PBMCs. The TCR comes from a human donor in good health (CMV status not recorded). Some clones in this sample may be carry-over from other donors' samples. The chain couples TRBV29-1 to TRBJ1-2, with 8 bases that match TRBD1. The CDR3 sequence: CSAPAGGEYGYTF. CDR3 nucleotide sequence: TGCAGCGCCCCAGCAGGGGGCGAGTATGGCTACACCTTC.